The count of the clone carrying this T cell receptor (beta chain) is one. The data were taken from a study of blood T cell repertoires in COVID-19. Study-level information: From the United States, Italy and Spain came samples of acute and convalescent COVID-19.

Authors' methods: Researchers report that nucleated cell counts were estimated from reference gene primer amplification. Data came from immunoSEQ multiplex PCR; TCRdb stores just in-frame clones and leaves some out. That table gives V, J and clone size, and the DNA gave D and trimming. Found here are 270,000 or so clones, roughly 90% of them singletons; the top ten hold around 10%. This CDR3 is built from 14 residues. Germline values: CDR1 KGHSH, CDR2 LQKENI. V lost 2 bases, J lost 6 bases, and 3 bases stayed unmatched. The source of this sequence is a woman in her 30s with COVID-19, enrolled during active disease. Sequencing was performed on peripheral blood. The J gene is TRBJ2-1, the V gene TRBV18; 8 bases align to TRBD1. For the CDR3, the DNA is TGTGCCAGCTCACCAAGAGACAGGGGCAATGAGCAGTTCTTC. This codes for CASSPRDRGNEQFF.